This is a list of T cell receptor beta chains from one sample in a study of blood T cell repertoires in COVID-19. Libraries were prepared by immunoSEQ multiplex PCR; TCRdb keeps only in-frame clonotypes and omits some of them. The sample lists roughly 99,000 clones; approximately 90% were seen once. Sequencing input: peripheral blood. These receptors originate from a woman in her thirties with acute or convalescent COVID-19. The conserved cysteine and the conserved F or W are not part of the CDR3 here. Each record gives: V gene, CDR3 protein.

V: TRBV28; CDR3: ASSSNPGTGIGYT
V: TRBV6-5; CDR3: ASSYSGGGDTQY
V: TRBV28; CDR3: ASSSRRGYSNQPQH
V: TRBV11-2; CDR3: ASSLESYAGNEQF
V: TRBV2; CDR3: ASSEGVGAALSQSNEKLF
V: TRBV28; CDR3: ASRMTPGYQPQH
V: TRBV10-3; CDR3: AISEVAGGYSGYT
V: TRBV5-6; CDR3: ASSLGVQGGFGNTIY
V: TRBV4-1; CDR3: ASSQEITGTQAF
V: TRBV19; CDR3: ASSIKRNPLTDTQY